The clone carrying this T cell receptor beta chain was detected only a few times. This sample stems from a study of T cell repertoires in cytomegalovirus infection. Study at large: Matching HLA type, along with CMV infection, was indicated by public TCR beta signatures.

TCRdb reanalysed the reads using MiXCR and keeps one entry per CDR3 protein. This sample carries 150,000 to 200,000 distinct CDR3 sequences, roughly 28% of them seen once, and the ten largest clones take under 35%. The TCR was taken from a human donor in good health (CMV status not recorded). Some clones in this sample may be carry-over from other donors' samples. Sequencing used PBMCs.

The CDR3 nucleotides read TGTGCCAGCAGCCTCGGGAGGGGGCCCCACTACGAGCAGTACTTC. Translated: CASSLGRGPHYEQYF. The genes are TRBV7-8 and TRBJ2-7; D perhaps matches TRBD2 (8 bases). V was cut by 5 bases and J by 3 bases, with 17 bases left in between. The CDR3 runs to 15 residues. CDR1 is SGHVS, CDR2 FQNEAQ, per germline.